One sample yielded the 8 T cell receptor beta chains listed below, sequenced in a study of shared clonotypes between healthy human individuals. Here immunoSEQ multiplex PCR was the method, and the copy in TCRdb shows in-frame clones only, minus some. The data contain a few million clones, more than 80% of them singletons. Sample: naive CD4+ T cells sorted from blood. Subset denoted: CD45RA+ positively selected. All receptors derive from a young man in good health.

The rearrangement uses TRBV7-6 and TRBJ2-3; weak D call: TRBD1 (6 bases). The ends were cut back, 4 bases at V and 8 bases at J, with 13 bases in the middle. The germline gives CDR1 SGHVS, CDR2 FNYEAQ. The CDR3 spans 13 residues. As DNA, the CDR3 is TGTGCCAGCAGCTCTGAGACAGGTCGTACGCAGTATTTT. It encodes CASSSETGRTQYF.

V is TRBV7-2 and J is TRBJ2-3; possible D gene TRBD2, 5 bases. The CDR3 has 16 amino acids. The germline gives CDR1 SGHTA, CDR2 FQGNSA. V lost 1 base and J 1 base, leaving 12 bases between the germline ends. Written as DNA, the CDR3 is TGTGCCAGCAGCTTAGAGGTTAGCGCACGCACAGATACGCAGTATTTT. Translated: CASSLEVSARTDTQYF.

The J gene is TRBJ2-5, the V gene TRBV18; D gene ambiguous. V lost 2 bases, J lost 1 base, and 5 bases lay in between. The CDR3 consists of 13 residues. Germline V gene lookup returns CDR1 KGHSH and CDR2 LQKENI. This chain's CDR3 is CASSPSAQETQYF. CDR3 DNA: TGTGCCAGCTCACCAAGTGCCCAAGAGACCCAGTACTTC.

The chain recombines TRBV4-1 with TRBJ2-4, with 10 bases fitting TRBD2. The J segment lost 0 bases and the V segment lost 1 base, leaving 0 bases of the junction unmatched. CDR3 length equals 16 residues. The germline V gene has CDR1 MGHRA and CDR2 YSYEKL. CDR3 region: CASSQASGGAKNIQYF. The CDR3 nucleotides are TGCGCCAGCAGCCAAGCTAGCGGGGGAGCCAAAAACATTCAGTACTTC.

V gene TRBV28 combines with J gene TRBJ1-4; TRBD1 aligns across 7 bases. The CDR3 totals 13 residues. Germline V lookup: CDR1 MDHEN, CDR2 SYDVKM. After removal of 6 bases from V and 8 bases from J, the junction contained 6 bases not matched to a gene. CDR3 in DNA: TGTGCCAGCAGAGCCGGACAGGCAGAAAAACTGTTTTTT. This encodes CASRAGQAEKLFF.

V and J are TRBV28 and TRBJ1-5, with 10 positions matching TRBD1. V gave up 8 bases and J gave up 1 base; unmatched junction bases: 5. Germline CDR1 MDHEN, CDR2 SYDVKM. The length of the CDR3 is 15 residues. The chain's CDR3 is CASRDRGRSNQPQHF. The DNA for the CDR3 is TGTGCCAGCCGGGACAGGGGTCGCAGCAATCAGCCCCAGCATTTT.

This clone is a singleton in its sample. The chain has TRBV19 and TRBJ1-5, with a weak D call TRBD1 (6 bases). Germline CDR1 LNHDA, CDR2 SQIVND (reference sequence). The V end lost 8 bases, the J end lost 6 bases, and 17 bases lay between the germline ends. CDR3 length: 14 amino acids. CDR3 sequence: CASRGGGPPQPQHF. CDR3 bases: TGTGCCAGTCGGGGTGGGGGCCCCCCTCAGCCCCAGCATTTT. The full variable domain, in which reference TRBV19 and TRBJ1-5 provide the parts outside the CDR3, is DGGITQSPKYLFRKEGQNVTLSCEQNLNHDAMYWYRQDPGQGLRLIYYSQIVNDFQKGDIAEGYSVSREKKESFPLTVTSAQKNPTAFYLCASRGGGPPQPQHFGDGTRLSIL.

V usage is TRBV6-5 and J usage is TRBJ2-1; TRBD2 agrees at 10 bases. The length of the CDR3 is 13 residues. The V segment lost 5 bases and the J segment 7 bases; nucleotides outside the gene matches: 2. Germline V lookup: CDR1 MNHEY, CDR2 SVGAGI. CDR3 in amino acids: CASSPGLANEQFF. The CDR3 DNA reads TGTGCCAGCAGTCCGGGACTAGCGAATGAGCAGTTCTTC.